Presented here are 25 T cell receptor beta chains from one specimen sequenced in a study of breast tumors, draining lymph nodes, adjacent tissues. TCRdb passed the multiplex PCR reads through MiXCR, listing each CDR3 protein once. The table records about 15,000 distinct CDR3 sequences, about 60% of them present only once. Specimen: tumor-adjacent breast tissue. Every receptor here comes from a female donor with breast cancer. Some clones in this sample may be carry-over from other donors' samples.

V is TRBV6-2 or TRBV6-3 and J is TRBJ2-1, with 15 bases that match TRBD2. The CDR3 extends over 17 amino acids. V gave up 6 bases and J gave up 6 bases; unmatched junction bases: 9. Germline assignment: CDR1 MNHEY and CDR2 SVGEGT. CDR3 DNA: TGTGCCAGCAGACCATGGACTAGCGGGGGGGCGGGCAATGAGCAGTTCTTC. Protein: CASRPWTSGGAGNEQFF.

This clonotype was seen at least ten times. The chain carries TRBV18 and TRBJ1-2; 10 bases are shared with TRBD1. Germline-derived CDR1 and CDR2 are KGHSH and LQKENI. The CDR3 contains 15 residues. V gave up 4 bases and J gave up 2 bases; unmatched junction bases: 4. The CDR3 DNA reads as TGTGCCAGCTCACTAACGGACAGGGGGAACTATGGCTACACCTTC. Encoded protein: CASSLTDRGNYGYTF. The full variable domain, with the rest looked up from reference TRBV18 and TRBJ1-2, is NAGVMQNPRHLVRRRGQEARLRCSPMKGHSHVYWYRQLPEEGLKFMVYLQKENIIDESGMPKERFSAEFPKEGPSILRIQQVVRGDSAAYFCASSLTDRGNYGYTFGSGTRLTVV.

By share of the sample, this clonotype is medium-sized. CDR3 DNA sequence: TGTGCCAGCAGCCCGGGGGGGTTCGGCTACTCCTACGAGCAGTACTTC. Encoded protein: CASSPGGFGYSYEQYF. This chain links TRBV7-8 with TRBJ2-7; 8 nucleotides match TRBD2. V was clipped by 5 bases and J by 0 bases; unmatched bases: 9. This CDR3 comprises 16 residues. Germline V gives CDR1 SGHVS, CDR2 FQNEAQ.

This clonotype was detected ten times or more. This chain links TRBV9 with TRBJ2-1; D call uncertain. The V end lost 0 bases, the J end lost 0 bases, and 7 bases lay between the germline ends. This CDR3 has 15 residues. CDR1 is SGDLS, CDR2 YYNGEE, per germline. The DNA for the CDR3 is TGTGCCAGCAGCGTAGATCTAAGCTCCTACAATGAGCAGTTCTTC. It specifies CASSVDLSSYNEQFF.

The chain is built from TRBV20-1 and TRBJ2-5; D may be TRBD2 (6 bases). Germline V gives CDR1 DFQATT, CDR2 SNEGSKA (reference sequence). This CDR3 has 14 amino acids. The germline V and J ends were trimmed by 3 bases and 2 bases, with 13 bases remaining between them. The CDR3 bases are TGCAGTGCTAGGGCGGGGTGGGGGCAAGAGACCCAGTACTTC. Its protein product is CSARAGWGQETQYF.

In its sample, this clonotype ranks as large. The CDR3 DNA is TGTGCCAGCAGCCAAGAGGGTGCAGGCTTCAATGAAAAACTGTTTTTT. Translation gives CASSQEGAGFNEKLFF. The genes are TRBV4-2 and TRBJ1-4; D is uncertain. Germline V gives CDR1 LGHNA, CDR2 YNFKEQ. V lost 0 bases and J 5 bases, leaving 13 bases between the germline ends. This CDR3 is built from 16 residues.

This chain connects TRBV2 to TRBJ2-5, with 10 bases that match TRBD1. The CDR3 covers 15 residues. Germline V gene sequence: CDR1 SNHLY, CDR2 FYNNEI. The trim removed 5 bases at V and 5 bases at J, leaving 8 bases unmatched. The CDR3 loop reads CASSRTGGGYETQYF. The CDR3 DNA reads as TGTGCCAGCAGTAGGACAGGGGGTGGTTATGAGACCCAGTACTTC.

This clonotype was recorded at least ten times. The V gene is TRBV20-1, the J gene TRBJ2-6; 12 bases match TRBD1. CDR1 and CDR2 from the germline V gene are DFQATT and SNEGSKA (reference sequence). The CDR3 totals 18 residues. The V segment lost 5 bases and the J segment 2 bases; nucleotides outside the gene matches: 10. CDR3 loop: CSAGGQGARTPGANVLTF. CDR3 nucleotides: TGCAGTGCTGGGGGACAGGGGGCGCGTACCCCTGGGGCCAACGTCCTGACTTTC.

This clonotype has ten or more counts. This sequence joins TRBV3-1 and TRBJ2-3; D is undetermined. CDR3 length: 12 residues. Germline lookup yields CDR1 LGHDT and CDR2 YNNKEL (reference sequence). V gave up 1 base and J gave up 6 bases, with 5 bases separating them. CDR3 protein: CASSQAPDTQYF. The CDR3 nucleotides read TGTGCCAGCAGCCAAGCTCCGGATACGCAGTATTTT.

The chain combines TRBV7-9 with TRBJ2-7; maybe TRBD1 (5 bases). Germline values: CDR1 SEHNR, CDR2 FQNEAQ (reference sequence). V was pared by 2 bases and J by 6 bases, with 14 bases between. The CDR3 is 14 residues long. CDR3 residues: CASSLMVGRIEQYF. The CDR3 DNA is TGTGCCAGCAGCTTAATGGTGGGGCGGATCGAGCAGTACTTC. The full variable domain, completed using reference TRBV7-9 and TRBJ2-7, is DTGVSQNPRHKITKRGQNVTFRCDPISEHNRLYWYRQTLGQGPEFLTYFQNEAQLEKSRLLSDRFSAERPKGSFSTLEIQRTEQGDSAMYLCASSLMVGRIEQYFGPGTRLTVT.

This clonotype was detected many times. The chain couples TRBV28 to TRBJ2-7; 8 nucleotides line up with TRBD1. The CDR3 covers 15 residues. V lost 0 bases, J lost 2 bases, and 3 bases stayed unmatched. Germline CDR1 is MDHEN and CDR2 is SYDVKM. The CDR3 loop is CASSLWGTGAYEQYF. CDR3 nucleotides: TGTGCCAGCAGTTTATGGGGGACAGGAGCCTACGAGCAGTACTTC.

The chain combines TRBV27 with TRBJ2-1, with D perhaps matching TRBD2 (5 bases). Germline assignment: CDR1 MNHEY and CDR2 SMNVEV (reference sequence). The V and J ends lost 6 bases and 6 bases respectively, with 15 bases between them. CDR3 length: 14 residues. CDR3 coding DNA: TGTGCCAGCAGGGTGCAAGGACTGTTCAATGAGCAGTTCTTC. Translated, it gives CASRVQGLFNEQFF.

This clonotype is medium-sized in the sample. The rearrangement uses TRBV20-1 and TRBJ1-3, with D perhaps matching TRBD1 (5 bases). Germline V gene data show CDR1 as DFQATT and CDR2 as SNEGSKA (reference sequence). V was trimmed by 4 bases and J by 5 bases, leaving 6 bases between them. This CDR3 comprises 11 residues. CDR3 nucleotide sequence: TGCAGTGCTACGGACAGAAACACCATATATTTT. As protein: CSATDRNTIYF.

V usage is TRBV30 and J usage is TRBJ2-1, with D possibly matching TRBD2 (6 bases). Germline V gene lookup returns CDR1 GTSNPN and CDR2 SVGIG (reference sequence). Trimming removed 3 bases from V and 10 bases from J, with 10 bases in between. The CDR3 extends over 11 amino acids. CDR3 coding DNA: TGTGCCTGGAGCGAAGGACTAGAGCAGTTCTTC. Its translation: CAWSEGLEQFF.

V gene TRBV7-2 combines with J gene TRBJ1-2; 8 nucleotides line up with TRBD1. The CDR3 has 16 amino acids. The V segment lost 4 bases and the J segment 6 bases; nucleotides outside the gene matches: 13. Germline CDR1 reads SGHTA; CDR2 reads FQGNSA. The CDR3 spells CASSSLPRTGMNGYTF. The CDR3 nucleotides read TGTGCCAGCAGCTCCCTCCCCCGGACAGGGATGAATGGCTACACCTTC.

By share of the sample, this clonotype is medium-sized (0.01 to 0.1%). The chain employs TRBV5-8 and TRBJ2-3; D remains unclear. Germline V lookup: CDR1 SGHTS, CDR2 YDEGEE. The V and J ends lost 0 bases and 0 bases respectively, with 5 bases between them. The CDR3 sequence is 14 residues long. CDR3 sequence (DNA): TGTGCCAGCAGCTTGGCGGGTAGCACAGATACGCAGTATTTT. Its protein product is CASSLAGSTDTQYF.

About this clonotype: A read error is possible here, since a much larger clone lies one base away. V gene TRBV7-7 combines with J gene TRBJ1-6; D is unresolved. The CDR3 length is 13 residues. Germline CDR1 reads SSHAT; CDR2 reads FNYEAQ (reference sequence). This CDR3 is CASIPSQNSPLHF. As DNA, the CDR3 is TGTGCTAGCATCCCGAGTCAGAATTCACCCCTCCACTTT.

This clonotype was observed at least ten times. The rearrangement links TRBV7-2 to TRBJ2-1, with D maybe TRBD2 (6 bases). The V gene lost 1 base and the J gene lost 9 bases, with 19 bases spanning the gap. Germline CDR1 reads SGHTA; CDR2 reads FQGNSA. This CDR3 spans 16 amino acids. CDR3 sequence reads: CASSLGFGTLNIEQFF. The CDR3 DNA reads TGTGCCAGCAGCTTAGGATTCGGGACTCTCAACATTGAGCAGTTCTTC.

This clonotype was observed many times. This chain uses TRBV4-2 with TRBJ1-1; perhaps TRBD1 as D (6 bases). V shed 2 bases and J shed 0 bases, with 13 bases lying between them. Germline V gives CDR1 LGHNA, CDR2 YNFKEQ. The CDR3 contains 16 residues. CDR3 loop: CASSQPDRILNTEAFF. The CDR3 region has the DNA TGTGCCAGCAGCCAACCGGACAGAATCCTGAACACTGAAGCTTTCTTT.

The gene calls are TRBV20-1 and TRBJ1-5; 8 bases line up with TRBD1. After removal of 6 bases from V and 5 bases from J, the junction contained 6 bases not matched to a gene. The CDR3 is 13 residues long. Germline CDR1 DFQATT, CDR2 SNEGSKA (reference sequence). CDR3 DNA: TGCAGTGCGATAGAGACAGGGGATCAGCCCCAGCATTTT. Amino acid sequence: CSAIETGDQPQHF.

By share of the sample, this clonotype is medium-sized. The rearrangement uses TRBV10-3 and TRBJ2-1; D not resolved. This CDR3 has 15 residues. The germline V gene has CDR1 ENHRY and CDR2 SYGVKD. The V end was cut by 3 bases, the J end by 0 bases, with 9 bases between. In DNA form, the CDR3 reads TGTGCCATCAGTGACGACTCCAGCTCCTACAATGAGCAGTTCTTC. Amino acid sequence: CAISDDSSSYNEQFF.

V usage is TRBV19 and J usage is TRBJ1-2, with 11 positions matching TRBD1. The CDR3 spans 15 residues. The junction had 9 bases not matched to a gene; V was cut back by 7 bases and J by 5 bases. Per the germline V gene, CDR1 is LNHDA and CDR2 is SQIVND (reference sequence). In DNA form, the CDR3 reads TGTGCCAGTACCTCCCTATGGGACAGGGGGTATGGCTACACCTTC. Residues: CASTSLWDRGYGYTF.

This chain connects TRBV20-1 to TRBJ2-7; possible D gene TRBD2, 5 bases. This CDR3 has 14 amino acids. V was clipped by 3 bases and J by 6 bases, with 18 bases between them. CDR1 DFQATT and CDR2 SNEGSKA come from the germline V gene (reference sequence). The CDR3 here is CSARSRRGNSEQYF. For the CDR3, the DNA is TGCAGTGCTAGGTCTAGGCGAGGGAACTCCGAGCAGTACTTC.

In its sample, this clonotype ranks as medium-sized. The rearrangement uses TRBV9 and TRBJ2-7; D might be TRBD1 (5 bases). This CDR3 has 12 residues. V lost 4 bases and J lost 10, with 15 bases in between. The germline V gene encodes CDR1 SGDLS and CDR2 YYNGEE. Here the CDR3 DNA reads TGTGCCAGCAGCCCGCAACAGGCTCCTCAGTACTTC. Translated: CASSPQQAPQYF.

The chain links TRBV12-3 or TRBV12-4 to TRBJ2-1, with 9 bases identical to TRBD1. J gave up 0 bases and V 5 bases, and 2 bases lay outside the gene matches. The CDR3 covers 15 residues. The CDR3 spells CASSATGGSYNEQFF. The DNA for the CDR3 is TGTGCCAGCAGTGCGACAGGGGGCTCCTACAATGAGCAGTTCTTC.